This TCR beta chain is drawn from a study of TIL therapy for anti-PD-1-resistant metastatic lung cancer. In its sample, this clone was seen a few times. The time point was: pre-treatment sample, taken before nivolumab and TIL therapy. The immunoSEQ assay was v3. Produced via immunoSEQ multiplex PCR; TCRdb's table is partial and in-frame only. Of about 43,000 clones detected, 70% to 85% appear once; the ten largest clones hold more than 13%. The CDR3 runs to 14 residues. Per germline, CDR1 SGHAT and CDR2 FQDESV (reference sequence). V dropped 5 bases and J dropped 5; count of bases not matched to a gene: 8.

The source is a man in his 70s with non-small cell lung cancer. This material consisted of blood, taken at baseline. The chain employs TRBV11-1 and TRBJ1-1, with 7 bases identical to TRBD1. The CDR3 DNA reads TGTGCCAGCAGCCCGCAGGGGGGATATACTGAAGCTTTCTTT. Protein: CASSPQGGYTEAFF.